In this sample, the clone carrying this TCR beta chain turned up once. Its cognate antigen is unknown. The data originate from a study of cytomegalovirus exposure and HLA in healthy donors. Whole-study context: Of roughly 360 genotyped donors, 80% to 85% grouped in the Caucasian-associated ancestry cluster. General study points: In vitro testing confirmed three CMV-associated chains as specific for CMV antigens.

Use of 60 Vbeta and 13 Jbeta primers characterized the PCR. This table comes from immunoSEQ multiplex PCR, and its TCRdb copy is limited to in-frame clones, with some not included. The sample holds roughly 100,000 clones, around 70% seen once. From germline, CDR1 is MNHEY and CDR2 SVGAGI. The CDR3 length is 16 residues. Trimming stripped 4 bases from V and 5 bases from J, with 18 bases between. The rearrangement joins TRBV6-5 to TRBJ1-5, with a tentative D call TRBD1 (6 bases). The clonotype originates from a man in his forties or fifties in good health and CMV-seronegative. The sample comprised PBMCs. The CDR3 spells CASSSPPWDKDQPQHF. CDR3 in DNA: TGTGCCAGCAGTTCGCCTCCTTGGGACAAAGATCAGCCCCAGCATTTT.